This T cell receptor (beta chain) was sequenced for a study of T-cell memory formation after mild COVID-19. Overall study context: The study found TCR clusters largely donor specific. Study-wide results and caveats: Some clones that responded turned up in pre-infection memory, which suggests that cross-reactive memory joined in.

This clonotype was recorded a few times. Its antigen remains unidentified. The V end was cut by 2 bases, the J end by 7 bases, with 19 bases between. The CDR3 has 15 amino acids. From germline, CDR1 is SGHKS and CDR2 YYEKEE (reference sequence). 5'RACE primed at constant segments yielded TCR alpha and TCR beta cDNA libraries bearing sample barcodes and UMIs. MiXCR, run by TCRdb on the 5' RACE reads, gives a single entry per CDR3 protein. Here the sample spans some 88,000 distinct CDR3 sequences, around a quarter being singletons. The material sequenced was PBMCs or a T cell subset sorted from them (not recorded which). This TCR was sampled from a man between 18 and 29 years old who had mild COVID-19 (a few samples of this study predate the infection). Cell type and time point are not known. V and J are TRBV5-5 and TRBJ2-7; possible D gene TRBD1, 5 bases. Here the CDR3 reads CASSLIARDPWEQYV. In DNA, the CDR3 is TGTGCCAGCAGCTTAATTGCCAGGGATCCTTGGGAGCAGTACGTC.